This TCR beta chain comes out of a study of breast tumors, draining lymph nodes, adjacent tissues. This clonotype has only a few counts. What it binds is not known. The length of the CDR3 is 16 residues. The V and J ends lost 5 bases and 6 bases, in that order; junction bases with no gene match: 10. Germline V gives CDR1 MDHEN, CDR2 SYDVKM. Axillary draining lymph nodes of breast cancer patients supplied the node samples. Study results and limitations: Tumor repertoires ranked between lymph nodes and nontumor tissue in diversity, with V and J gene preferences.

From the multiplex PCR reads, TCRdb called clonotypes with MiXCR, one entry per CDR3 protein. The table lists approximately 280,000 distinct CDR3 sequences, about 33% of them singletons, with more than 0.95% in the top ten. The sample taken for sequencing was axillary lymph node tissue. The chain has TRBV28 and TRBJ1-5; 10 bases fit TRBD1. The source is a female donor with breast cancer. Some clones in this sample may be carry-over from other donors' samples. The chain's CDR3 is CASSPIGTGEGQPQHF. The DNA of the CDR3 is TGTGCCAGCAGTCCTATCGGGACAGGGGAAGGTCAGCCCCAGCATTTT.